The rows below give T cell receptor beta chains drawn from one sample of a study of T cell repertoires in cytomegalovirus infection. TCRdb ran MiXCR on the reads and lists one entry per CDR3 protein. This repertoire shows hundreds of thousands of distinct CDR3 sequences, around 29% found once; its top ten account for 20%. No antigen has been identified for these receptors. The sample here was cultured PBMCs, taken from culture after CMV antigen stimulation. The receptors come from a human donor in good health (CMV status not recorded). Some clones in this sample may be carry-over from other donors' samples. Both conserved end residues are part of each CDR3. D genes are given only for firm matches. Size tells how often a clone was seen (once, few, many) or the class of an expanded clone, and some rows leave it out.

d_call	j_call	clone_size	v_call	cdr3_aa	cdr3_nt
TRBD1	TRBJ1-2	.	TRBV28	CASSFPTGTGIYGYTF	TGTGCCAGCAGTTTCCCAACCGGGACAGGGATCTATGGCTACACCTTC
.	TRBJ1-5	.	TRBV7-8	CASSSESNQPQHF	TGTGCCAGCAGCTCCGAGTCCAATCAGCCCCAGCATTTT
TRBD1	TRBJ2-7	few	TRBV5-1	CASSMGQGPLWEQYF	TGCGCCAGCAGCATGGGACAGGGACCTTTGTGGGAGCAGTACTTC
TRBD1	TRBJ1-6	.	TRBV12-3/TRBV12-4	CASSPQGVETLHF	TGTGCCAGCAGTCCTCAGGGGGTTGAGACCCTCCACTTT
.	TRBJ2-5	.	TRBV9	CASSVDPDRGSQETQYF	TGTGCCAGCAGCGTAGATCCAGATCGGGGATCCCAAGAGACCCAGTACTTC
.	TRBJ2-6	many	TRBV2	CASSEALLRAGANVLTF	TGTGCCAGCAGTGAAGCGCTTCTGAGGGCTGGGGCCAACGTCCTGACTTTC
.	TRBJ2-3	many	TRBV7-2	CASSLLVLADTQYF	TGTGCCAGCAGCTTATTGGTTTTGGCAGATACGCAGTATTTT
.	TRBJ2-3	many	TRBV7-3	CASSVGTNTDTQYF	TGTGCCAGCAGCGTCGGGACCAACACAGATACGCAGTATTTT
TRBD1	TRBJ1-6	.	TRBV11-2	CASSLGTGHSPLHF	TGTGCCAGCAGCTTAGGGACAGGGCATTCACCCCTCCACTTT
TRBD1	TRBJ1-5	.	TRBV2	CASSARQGAIYTAGNQPQHF	TGTGCCAGCAGTGCTAGACAGGGGGCCATTTATACTGCAGGCAATCAGCCCCAGCATTTT
.	TRBJ2-7	.	TRBV19	CASSIGREQYF	TGTGCCAGTAGTATCGGCAGGGAGCAGTACTTC
.	TRBJ2-2	few	TRBV12-3/TRBV12-4	CASSYQGYTGELFF	TGTGCCAGCAGTTACCAGGGGTACACCGGGGAGCTGTTTTTT
.	TRBJ2-3	.	TRBV7-6	CASSGQLYTDTQYF	TGTGCCAGCTCCGGGCAGCTATACACAGATACGCAGTATTTT
TRBD1	TRBJ2-7	.	TRBV28	CASSTTGGWAYEQYF	TGTGCCAGCAGCACGACAGGGGGGTGGGCCTACGAGCAGTACTTC
.	TRBJ2-1	once	TRBV10-3	CAISESGGNEQFF	TGTGCCATCAGTGAGTCGGGAGGTAATGAGCAGTTCTTC
TRBD2	TRBJ2-1	few	TRBV6-4	CASSDASGGEQFF	TGTGCCAGCAGTGACGCTAGCGGGGGCGAGCAGTTCTTC
.	TRBJ2-3	.	TRBV2	CAIRYGPSATDTQYF	TGTGCCATCCGGTACGGGCCTAGCGCCACAGATACGCAGTATTTT
.	TRBJ1-2	.	TRBV30	CAWSLDWEAGYTF	TGTGCCTGGAGTTTAGATTGGGAGGCTGGCTACACCTTC
TRBD1	TRBJ2-5	many	TRBV28	CASSLEDRFSVGTQYF	TGTGCCAGCAGTTTAGAGGACAGGTTCTCGGTGGGGACCCAGTACTTC
TRBD1	TRBJ1-4	many	TRBV7-9	CASSLADRGDEKLFF	TGTGCCAGCAGCTTGGCGGACAGGGGAGATGAAAAACTGTTTTTT
TRBD1	TRBJ2-7	few	TRBV12-3/TRBV12-4	CASSWTGIEQYF	TGTGCCAGCAGCTGGACAGGGATCGAGCAGTACTTC
.	TRBJ2-7	.	TRBV4-1	CASSRIPGGYEQYF	TGCGCCAGCAGCCGAATCCCAGGTGGCTACGAGCAGTACTTC
TRBD1	TRBJ2-2	.	TRBV5-6	CASGLLGQDHTGELFF	TGTGCCAGTGGGTTACTGGGACAGGACCACACCGGGGAGCTGTTTTTT
.	TRBJ2-3	few	TRBV7-3	CASSSRIGGEATDTQYF	TGTGCCAGCAGCTCCCGTATTGGCGGGGAGGCAACAGATACGCAGTATTTT
TRBD2	TRBJ2-7	.	TRBV12-3/TRBV12-4	CASSSSGRLAGGISYEQYF	TGTGCCAGCTCCTCCTCCGGTAGGCTAGCGGGAGGGATCTCCTACGAGCAGTACTTC
TRBD2	TRBJ2-1	.	TRBV11-2	CASSLRMGEGSPYNEQFF	TGTGCCAGCAGCTTAAGAATGGGGGAGGGCAGCCCCTACAATGAGCAGTTCTTC
.	TRBJ2-1	.	TRBV12-3/TRBV12-4	CASSLSGDNEQFF	TGTGCCAGCAGTTTATCAGGGGACAATGAGCAGTTCTTC
.	TRBJ1-5	few	TRBV6-1	CASTPREGQPQHF	TGTGCCAGCACCCCCAGGGAAGGACAGCCCCAGCATTTT
.	TRBJ2-5	.	TRBV3-1	CASSQLIETQYF	TGTGCCAGCAGCCAGCTTATAGAGACCCAGTACTTC
TRBD2	TRBJ2-1	.	TRBV7-2	CASSLAGGGTYNEQFF	TGTGCCAGCAGCTTAGCGGGGGGGGGAACCTACAATGAGCAGTTCTTC
TRBD2	TRBJ2-3	many	TRBV7-2	CASSRAGGTDTQYF	TGTGCCAGCAGCCGAGCGGGAGGGACAGATACGCAGTATTTT
TRBD2	TRBJ2-5	few	TRBV7-6	CASSPRAGGRETQYF	TGTGCCAGCAGCCCTCGAGCGGGGGGCCGCGAGACCCAGTACTTC
.	TRBJ2-2	few	TRBV12-5	CASGLGLTGELFF	TGTGCTAGTGGTTTGGGGCTAACCGGGGAGCTGTTTTTT
.	TRBJ2-7	.	TRBV6-6	CASSYIQTSSYEQYF	TGTGCCAGCAGTTACATTCAGACATCCTCCTACGAGCAGTACTTC
TRBD1	TRBJ2-7	.	TRBV20-1	CSAIPGQGSYEQYF	TGCAGTGCTATCCCGGGACAGGGAAGCTACGAGCAGTACTTC
.	TRBJ2-7	once	TRBV27	CASSESGITYEQYF	TGTGCCAGCAGTGAAAGTGGGATCACCTACGAGCAGTACTTC
.	TRBJ1-5	few	TRBV12-3/TRBV12-4	CASSLIIDQPQHF	TGTGCCAGCAGTTTAATAATTGATCAGCCCCAGCATTTT
TRBD2	TRBJ2-1	.	TRBV7-9	CASSYRTSSYNEQFF	TGTGCCAGCAGTTATAGGACTAGCTCCTACAATGAGCAGTTCTTC
.	TRBJ2-1	.	TRBV9	CASSARDRVGDEQFF	TGTGCCAGCAGCGCCCGGGACCGGGTGGGGGATGAGCAGTTCTTC
.	TRBJ1-5	.	TRBV28	CASSFPSSGTSNQPQHF	TGTGCCAGCAGTTTCCCTTCTTCAGGGACTTCCAATCAGCCCCAGCATTTT
.	TRBJ1-1	.	TRBV7-2	CASTRGGTEAFF	TGTGCCAGCACGCGCGGGGGCACTGAAGCTTTCTTT
TRBD1	TRBJ2-7	.	TRBV19	CASSSDRVGEQYF	TGTGCCAGTAGTTCCGACAGGGTTGGCGAGCAGTACTTC
TRBD2	TRBJ2-1	once	TRBV12-3/TRBV12-4	CASSGGLAGVYNEQFF	TGTGCCAGCAGTGGAGGACTAGCGGGAGTTTACAATGAGCAGTTCTTC
.	TRBJ1-5	.	TRBV6-5	CASSYSFTSNQPQHF	TGTGCCAGCAGTTACTCTTTCACTAGCAATCAGCCCCAGCATTTT
.	TRBJ1-3	many	TRBV5-1	CASSFMDGYSGNTIYF	TGCGCCAGCAGCTTCATGGACGGATACTCTGGAAACACCATATATTTT
.	TRBJ1-6	.	TRBV5-1	CASSSKDSDGNSPLHF	TGCGCCAGCAGCTCGAAGGACAGCGACGGGAATTCACCCCTCCACTTT